Listed below are T cell receptor beta chains from one sample, sequenced in a study of radiotherapy plus CTLA-4 blockade in lung cancer. Some clones are missing from TCRdb's copy, which holds only in-frame ones; the method was immunoSEQ multiplex PCR. Of more than 90,000 clones in the sample, 78% are singletons; the top ten hold about 5.2%. Source: peripheral blood, taken from a patient treated with radiotherapy plus ipilimumab. The origin of the receptors is a human donor with non-small cell lung cancer who had a partial response to radiotherapy plus ipilimumab. Both conserved end residues are part of each CDR3. The order of the fields is D gene, V gene, CDR3 length, clone size, J gene, CDR3 protein, CDR3 DNA. A D gene is named only where the DNA matches it firmly. Only part of the rows carry a size: once, few, many, or a class if the clone is expanded.

d_gene: TRBD2
v_gene: TRBV5-1
len: 15
abundance: few
j_gene: TRBJ2-1
CDR3aa: CASSGELAGGSEQFF
CDR3nt: TGCGCCAGCAGCGGCGAACTAGCGGGAGGTTCTGAGCAGTTCTTC

d_gene: -
v_gene: TRBV19
len: 14
abundance: -
j_gene: TRBJ1-2
CDR3aa: CASSIVGTTFGYTF
CDR3nt: TGTGCCAGTAGTATAGTGGGGACAACCTTTGGCTACACCTTC

d_gene: TRBD1
v_gene: TRBV6-1
len: 18
abundance: -
j_gene: TRBJ2-6
CDR3aa: CASSDTGTGWWGANVLTF
CDR3nt: TGTGCCAGCAGTGATACCGGGACAGGGTGGTGGGGGGCCAACGTCCTGACTTTC

d_gene: TRBD1
v_gene: TRBV9
len: 14
abundance: -
j_gene: TRBJ1-1
CDR3aa: CASSETGDARKAFF
CDR3nt: TGTGCCAGCAGCGAAACAGGGGATGCGCGTAAAGCTTTCTTT

d_gene: -
v_gene: TRBV7-9
len: 14
abundance: -
j_gene: TRBJ1-1
CDR3aa: CASSLAWGGGEAFF
CDR3nt: TGTGCCAGCAGCTTAGCTTGGGGGGGCGGAGAAGCTTTCTTT

d_gene: -
v_gene: TRBV7-3
len: 14
abundance: -
j_gene: TRBJ1-5
CDR3aa: CASSERAGVQPQHF
CDR3nt: TGTGCCAGCAGCGAAAGGGCGGGTGTCCAGCCCCAGCATTTT

d_gene: -
v_gene: TRBV5-1
len: 15
abundance: few
j_gene: TRBJ1-2
CDR3aa: CASSPGRSAGGGYTF
CDR3nt: TGCGCCAGCAGCCCTGGACGGTCGGCCGGGGGAGGCTACACCTTC

d_gene: TRBD1
v_gene: TRBV20-1
len: 11
abundance: -
j_gene: TRBJ1-2
CDR3aa: CSAARGQGYTF
CDR3nt: TGCAGTGCCGCCCGGGGACAGGGCTACACCTTC

d_gene: TRBD2
v_gene: TRBV5-1
len: 16
abundance: -
j_gene: TRBJ2-5
CDR3aa: CASSLSSGPPRETQYF
CDR3nt: TGCGCCAGCAGCCTGTCTAGCGGGCCCCCCCGCGAGACCCAGTACTTC

d_gene: TRBD2
v_gene: TRBV4-1
len: 16
abundance: -
j_gene: TRBJ2-1
CDR3aa: CASSRSTSGRYNEQFF
CDR3nt: TGCGCCAGCAGCCGGAGCACTAGCGGGAGGTACAATGAGCAGTTCTTC

d_gene: -
v_gene: TRBV30
len: 12
abundance: -
j_gene: TRBJ2-3
CDR3aa: CACKRSTDTQYF
CDR3nt: TGTGCCTGTAAACGGAGCACAGATACGCAGTATTTT

d_gene: -
v_gene: TRBV5-3
len: 16
abundance: -
j_gene: TRBJ2-1
CDR3aa: CARSSTAASSYNEQFF
CDR3nt: TGTGCCAGAAGCTCGACAGCCGCTAGCTCCTACAATGAGCAGTTCTTC

d_gene: -
v_gene: TRBV7-2
len: 11
abundance: -
j_gene: TRBJ2-5
CDR3aa: CASSFKETQYF
CDR3nt: TGTGCCAGCAGCTTTAAAGAGACCCAGTACTTC

d_gene: TRBD2
v_gene: TRBV11-3
len: 15
abundance: once
j_gene: TRBJ2-1
CDR3aa: CASSQSSGSHNEQFF
CDR3nt: TGTGCCAGCAGCCAATCCAGCGGGAGTCACAATGAGCAGTTCTTC

d_gene: TRBD1
v_gene: TRBV19
len: 14
abundance: once
j_gene: TRBJ2-5
CDR3aa: CASSNPGGSETQYF
CDR3nt: TGTGCCAGTAGTAACCCAGGGGGAAGTGAGACCCAGTACTTC

d_gene: TRBD1
v_gene: TRBV6-1
len: 14
abundance: -
j_gene: TRBJ2-7
CDR3aa: CASSRPGGTYEQYF
CDR3nt: TGTGCCAGCAGTCGTCCAGGGGGAACCTACGAGCAGTACTTC

d_gene: -
v_gene: TRBV28
len: 17
abundance: -
j_gene: TRBJ2-3
CDR3aa: CASSFPKGDGGFDTQYF
CDR3nt: TGTGCCAGCAGTTTCCCGAAAGGAGACGGGGGTTTTGATACGCAGTATTTT

d_gene: -
v_gene: TRBV2
len: 13
abundance: -
j_gene: TRBJ1-5
CDR3aa: CASLGGGLEPQHF
CDR3nt: TGTGCCAGCCTGGGGGGAGGGTTGGAGCCCCAGCATTTT

d_gene: -
v_gene: TRBV29-1
len: 12
abundance: -
j_gene: TRBJ2-3
CDR3aa: CSVLFSTDTQYF
CDR3nt: TGCAGCGTACTATTCAGCACAGATACGCAGTATTTT

d_gene: TRBD1
v_gene: TRBV14
len: 16
abundance: many
j_gene: TRBJ1-2
CDR3aa: CASSQDRQGFNYGYTF
CDR3nt: TGTGCCAGCAGCCAAGACCGACAGGGGTTTAACTATGGCTACACCTTC

d_gene: -
v_gene: TRBV2
len: 14
abundance: -
j_gene: TRBJ1-2
CDR3aa: CASRREQGEYGYTF
CDR3nt: TGTGCCAGCAGACGCGAACAGGGTGAATATGGCTACACCTTC

d_gene: TRBD1
v_gene: TRBV5-5
len: 14
abundance: -
j_gene: TRBJ2-5
CDR3aa: CASSLGRGLETQYF
CDR3nt: TGTGCCAGCAGCTTGGGCAGGGGGCTGGAGACCCAGTACTTC

d_gene: -
v_gene: TRBV30
len: 15
abundance: few
j_gene: TRBJ1-4
CDR3aa: CAWSVHMVTNEKLFF
CDR3nt: TGTGCCTGGAGTGTACACATGGTCACTAATGAAAAACTGTTTTTT

d_gene: TRBD1
v_gene: TRBV28
len: 17
abundance: -
j_gene: TRBJ1-6
CDR3aa: CASSLLWSDRDNSPLHF
CDR3nt: TGTGCCAGCAGTTTGCTCTGGTCGGACAGGGATAATTCACCCCTCCACTTT

d_gene: TRBD2
v_gene: TRBV5-1
len: 17
abundance: once
j_gene: TRBJ2-2
CDR3aa: CASSRTREGRNTGELFF
CDR3nt: TGCGCCAGCAGCAGAACGCGGGAGGGCCGGAACACCGGGGAGCTGTTTTTT

d_gene: TRBD1
v_gene: TRBV28
len: 15
abundance: -
j_gene: TRBJ1-2
CDR3aa: CASSSPTGNNYGYTF
CDR3nt: TGTGCCAGCAGTTCCCCGACAGGGAATAACTATGGCTACACCTTC

d_gene: -
v_gene: TRBV6-5
len: 13
abundance: -
j_gene: TRBJ1-1
CDR3aa: CASSQGRSTEAFF
CDR3nt: TGTGCCAGCAGTCAGGGTAGGTCTACTGAAGCTTTCTTT

d_gene: -
v_gene: TRBV5-4
len: 15
abundance: once
j_gene: TRBJ2-3
CDR3aa: CASSLAFPSTDTQYF
CDR3nt: TGTGCCAGCAGCTTGGCGTTTCCGAGCACAGATACGCAGTATTTT

d_gene: -
v_gene: TRBV28
len: 16
abundance: few
j_gene: TRBJ1-4
CDR3aa: CASSLYLGGTNEKLFF
CDR3nt: TGTGCCAGCAGTTTATATCTGGGGGGTACTAATGAAAAACTGTTTTTT

d_gene: -
v_gene: TRBV19
len: 13
abundance: -
j_gene: TRBJ2-7
CDR3aa: CASSTLSSYEQYF
CDR3nt: TGTGCCAGTAGTACCCTAAGCTCCTACGAGCAGTACTTC

d_gene: -
v_gene: TRBV7-2
len: 16
abundance: -
j_gene: TRBJ1-1
CDR3aa: CASSPRMGLQNTEAFF
CDR3nt: TGTGCCAGCAGCCCTCGAATGGGACTGCAGAACACTGAAGCTTTCTTT